This TCR beta chain was documented in a study of T cells in Graves' hyperthyroidism and ophthalmopathy. Notes on the study in general: Most clonotypes expanded in the thyroid (above 0.001) were also present in blood.

Germline assignment: CDR1 DFQATT and CDR2 SNEGSKA (reference sequence). The junction had 6 bases not matched to a gene; V was cut back by 6 bases and J by 5 bases. This CDR3 is built from 14 residues. Amplification of TCR beta CDR3 regions used RNA as the template. Primed by the HTBI set, a first-round RT-PCR was run on the TCR CDR3. MiXCR, applied by TCRdb to the multiplex PCR reads, yields one record per CDR3 protein. Altogether roughly 740,000 distinct CDR3 sequences are present, over 15% being singletons, with the ten largest covering around 8.1%. Concerning this clonotype itself: Its antigen is unidentified.

The PBMCs were taken from around 9.1 ml of fresh peripheral blood. The TCR originated in a man younger than 30 with Graves' hyperthyroidism. The rearrangement joins TRBV20-1 to TRBJ2-1, with 11 bases aligning to TRBD2. Sequencing was done on a sample of blood. CDR3 residues: CSALRLAGHNEQFF. CDR3 in DNA: TGCAGTGCCCTTCGACTAGCGGGACACAATGAGCAGTTCTTC.